This T cell receptor (beta chain) stems from a study of shared clonotypes between healthy human individuals. Background on the study: A donor's plate count was three for CD4 naive and three for CD4 memory; CD8 naive had two and CD8 memory one.

Details on this clone: Its target is not known.

General observations from the study: Some naive CD4 clonotypes, around 4.7%, turned up in common across several donors.

Each PCR replicate from the sorted subsets contained around 0.2 ug DNA, which is some 31,000 T cell genomes. The table came from immunoSEQ multiplex PCR; TCRdb's copy has only in-frame clones and leaves some out. The sample includes around 700,000 clones, 60% to 80% of them seen just once. The CDR3 is 14 amino acids. Germline loops: CDR1 SQVTM, CDR2 ANQGSEA. V was pared by 7 bases and J by 3 bases, with 6 bases of the junction left unmatched. Among the donors, all were Caucasian adults who lived in Nashville, Tennessee. The clonotype was recovered from a woman younger than 45 in good health. V is TRBV29-1 and J is TRBJ2-2, with 9 bases identical to TRBD1. The sample was memory CD4+ T cells sorted from blood. Subset noted: CD45RA-negative fraction. The CDR3 loop reads CSAAGQGDTGELFF. CDR3 coding DNA: TGCAGCGCCGCGGGACAGGGTGACACCGGGGAGCTGTTTTTT.